One TCR beta chain is described in this entry. The target of this receptor is not known. It has no much larger one-base neighbor in the sample; base qualities were not kept. TCRbeta CDR3 regions were amplified from genomic DNA using the immunoSEQ Assay, a bias-controlled multiplex PCR. Under the source paper's analysis protocol: Within the assay, amplification of reference gene primers was used to estimate how many nucleated cells each sample contained. Sequence reads were collapsed and filtered to measure the absolute abundance of every unique TCRbeta CDR3 rearrangement. For each sample, productive Simpson clonality was calculated as the square root of Simpson's diversity index over productive rearrangements. TCRdb holds this immuneACCESS table with in-frame rearrangements only. Some clones are missing; in checked studies, unresolved V genes explain under half, and the rest has no known cause. The D gene and trimming were derived from the DNA, and the V and J assignments and clone size from that table. The sample data list 150,000 to 200,000 clones, and around 85% of these were observed just once. The leading ten clones occupy 5% of the sample.

The source of the sample is a study of blood T cell repertoires in COVID-19 (dated by TCRdb to the early 2020s). Context from the whole study: The collaborator samples originated in the United States, Italy and Spain and spanned the acute and convalescent phases of COVID-19. HLA class I and class II types, where available, came from metadata supplied by the sample provider rather than from assay-based typing. Nearly every sample came with metadata listing a de-identified subject ID, COVID-19 status, age in years and sex. The prospective study material was composed of cDNA or gDNA derived from T cells, B-cell-depleted T cells, or PBMCs. The dataset comprised deeply sampled blood TCRbeta repertoires from subjects exposed to, actively infected with, or recovered from COVID-19. The samples were drawn from two sources: the first 160 participants of the ongoing ImmuneRACE study, and fewer than 1,500 subjects contributed by 6 global collaborators. The repertoires were released in a freely available public database intended as a resource for research on the immune response to SARS-CoV-2.

The full study reports these points: The quantity of clinical and demographic metadata differed by source and by participant and was supplied without curation.

CDR3 length: 16 amino acids, cysteine to phenylalanine. Kept here is only the CDR3 DNA, which spans 48 bases and is read in frame from base 1. Deletion took 7 bases off V and 3 bases off J, with a span of 16 bases between the germline ends. The collaborating institutions used their own protocols to collect whole blood in K2EDTA tubes. Collaborator samples were shipped for TCRbeta analysis as frozen whole blood, isolated PBMCs, or DNA extracted from either sample type. Sequencing used peripheral blood. This TCR was recovered from a human donor in a cohort sampled during active COVID-19. Recombination connected TRBV23-1 to TRBJ1-6; the D gene is possibly TRBD1, with 6 bases matching. TRBV23-1 is classed as an ORF, of uncertain function. The CDR3 reads as follows: CASIEGEHHYNSPLHF. In nucleotide form, the sequence is TGCGCCAGCATCGAGGGGGAACACCACTATAATTCACCCCTCCACTTT.